This T cell receptor (beta chain) was captured by sequencing in a study of shared clonotypes between healthy human individuals. Original methodology: In the immunoSEQ data, sequences were junction-only and lacked quality scores, so filtering differed. Clones were read by immunoSEQ multiplex PCR, and TCRdb kept only the in-frame ones, dropping some. The V and J calls and the clone size are those of that table, but D and trimming were determined from the DNA. The sample has around 100,000 clones, around two thirds seen once; the top ten hold about 42%. A word on this clone: Its cognate antigen is unknown.

The authors combined CD45RO+ cells with CCR7-negative CD45RA+ TemRA cells as CD8 memory. Broader study findings: Sampling involved blood alone; tissue repertoires likely differ.

This CDR3 comprises 19 residues. Input material: memory CD8+ T cells sorted from blood. Subset described: CD45RO+ cells pooled with CCR7-negative TemRA cells. This TCR was recovered from a man aged 25-45 years in good health. This chain joins TRBV21-1 and TRBJ2-1; the tabulated D call, TRBD2, remains unverified against the DNA. TRBV21-1 is tagged as a pseudogene. The CDR3 region has the DNA TGTGCCAGCAGCAAAGTGTTCCGTGTGGGGACTAGCGGGAACAATGAGCAGTTCTTC. The encoded protein is CASSKVFRVGTSGNNEQFF.